These 29 T cell receptor beta chains were all obtained from the same sample, sequenced in a study of blood T cell repertoires in COVID-19. The assay was immunoSEQ multiplex PCR, and TCRdb's table has in-frame clones only and misses some. The sample yields some 170,000 clones, 85% to 90% seen once. Sequenced material: peripheral blood. The source of these receptors is a woman in her seventies with COVID-19, enrolled during active disease.

The chain employs TRBV30 and TRBJ1-5; tentative D call: TRBD1 (5 bases). The germline V and J ends were trimmed by 0 bases and 11 bases, with 14 bases remaining between them. The germline CDR1 and CDR2 sequences are GTSNPN and SVGIG (reference sequence). This CDR3 is built from 13 residues. The chain's CDR3 is CAWSVRDSGAQHF. The DNA of the CDR3 is TGTGCCTGGAGTGTCCGGGACTCCGGAGCCCAGCATTTT.

V gene TRBV5-1 combines with J gene TRBJ1-4; 7 positions agree with TRBD1. Per the germline V gene, CDR1 is SGHRS and CDR2 is YFSETQ. Unmatched junction bases numbered 4, after V lost 5 bases and J lost 0 bases. The CDR3 has 15 residues. The DNA for the CDR3 is TGCGCCAGCAGAGAAGACAGGGCAACTAATGAAAAACTGTTTTTT. This translates into CASREDRATNEKLFF.

The chain couples TRBV19 to TRBJ1-5, with 7 bases that match TRBD1. The junction had 6 bases not matched to a gene; V was cut back by 0 bases and J by 7 bases. Germline CDR1 is LNHDA and CDR2 is SQIVND (reference sequence). The CDR3 runs 15 residues. In nucleotides, the CDR3 is TGTGCCAGTAGTATAGATCAAGGGGGCCCACAGCCCCAGCATTTT. This codes for CASSIDQGGPQPQHF.

This chain connects TRBV9 to TRBJ1-5; TRBD1 matches 10 bases. The germline gives CDR1 SGDLS, CDR2 YYNGEE. V gave up 2 bases and J gave up 6 bases; unmatched junction bases: 5. CDR3 length equals 15 residues. CDR3: CASSVGTGEVQPQHF. The CDR3, as DNA: TGTGCCAGCAGCGTCGGGACAGGGGAGGTTCAGCCCCAGCATTTT. Together with reference TRBV9 and TRBJ1-5, the CDR3 gives the full variable domain: DSGVTQTPKHLITATGQRVTLRCSPRSGDLSVYWYQQSLDQGLQFLIQYYNGEERAKGNILERFSAQQFPDLHSELNLSSLELGDSALYFCASSVGTGEVQPQHFGDGTRLSIL.

The chain employs TRBV29-1 and TRBJ2-7, with 7 bases aligning to TRBD1. The CDR3 spans 15 residues. The J segment lost 0 bases and the V segment lost 6 bases, leaving 11 bases of the junction unmatched. The V gene's germline CDR1 is SQVTM and CDR2 ANQGSEA. The CDR3 loop reads CSVDGTAGGSYEQYF. The CDR3 nucleotides are TGCAGCGTAGACGGAACAGCAGGGGGCTCCTACGAGCAGTACTTC.

This sequence joins TRBV19 and TRBJ1-5; D ambiguous. V was shortened by 4 bases and J by 4 bases, with 20 bases between the two germline ends. Per germline, CDR1 LNHDA and CDR2 SQIVND (reference sequence). The CDR3 runs to 17 residues. CDR3 DNA sequence: TGTGCCAGTAGTAAGGCGGCAGACCCATCAAGGAATCAGCCCCAGCATTTT. Encoded protein: CASSKAADPSRNQPQHF.

V and J are TRBV7-2 and TRBJ2-3; tentative D call: TRBD1 (5 bases). Trimming took 5 bases from V and 11 from J, leaving 20 bases between them. The CDR3 runs to 14 residues. Germline lookup yields CDR1 SGHTA and CDR2 FQGNSA. The CDR3 loop is CASSPPARASGQYF. CDR3 sequence (DNA): TGTGCCAGCAGCCCCCCAGCCAGGGCGTCAGGGCAGTATTTT. Looking up the rest from reference TRBV7-2 and TRBJ2-3 gives the full variable domain: GAGVSQSPSNKVTEKGKDVELRCDPISGHTALYWYRQSLGQGLEFLIYFQGNSAPDKSGLPSDRFSAERTGGSVSTLTIQRTQQEDSAVYLCASSPPARASGQYFGPGTRLTVL.

The chain employs TRBV3-1 (or the pseudogene TRBV3-2) and TRBJ1-2; D gene ambiguous. Per the germline V gene, CDR1 is LGHDT and CDR2 is YNNKEL (reference sequence). The CDR3 consists of 14 residues. Trimming removed 5 bases from V and 4 bases from J, with 14 bases in between. The CDR3 loop is CASSEAMGSYGYTF. CDR3 sequence (DNA): TGTGCCAGCAGCGAGGCCATGGGTAGCTATGGCTACACCTTC.

The rearrangement links TRBV30 to TRBJ1-6; 7 bases are shared with TRBD1. Germline assignment: CDR1 GTSNPN and CDR2 SVGIG (reference sequence). This CDR3 comprises 14 residues. Trimming cost V 6 bases and J 7 bases; bases outside gene matches: 9. CDR3: CACPLGTENSPLHF. The CDR3 DNA sequence: TGTGCCTGCCCCCTCGGGACAGAGAATTCACCCCTCCACTTT.

V gene TRBV7-3 combines with J gene TRBJ1-1; the match to TRBD1 covers 8 bases. V lost 5 bases and J lost 7; bases outside the gene matches: 6. CDR3 length equals 13 residues. The germline CDR1 and CDR2 sequences are SGHTA and FQGTGA. The CDR3 loop reads CASSPQGAGEAFF. CDR3 sequence (DNA): TGTGCCAGCAGCCCGCAGGGGGCAGGTGAAGCTTTCTTT.

V usage is TRBV10-3 and J usage is TRBJ1-5; D is possibly TRBD1 (5 bases). Germline V gives CDR1 ENHRY, CDR2 SYGVKD. Between the trimmed V and J ends, which lost 0 bases and 2 bases, there was a span of 11 bases. The CDR3 is 16 residues long. The CDR3 sequence: CAISESSGTGNQPQHF. The CDR3 DNA sequence: TGTGCCATCAGTGAGTCGAGCGGGACGGGCAATCAGCCCCAGCATTTT.

CDR3 amino acids: CASSLTGGLVGAFF. The CDR3 nucleotides are TGTGCCAGCAGCTTAACGGGGGGCCTAGTTGGAGCTTTCTTT. The V call is TRBV7-2, the J call TRBJ1-1, with D perhaps matching TRBD1 (6 bases). The CDR3 runs 14 residues. The germline CDR1 and CDR2 sequences are SGHTA and FQGNSA. The V and J ends lost 2 bases and 10 bases respectively, with 17 bases between them.

This rearrangement joins TRBV27 to TRBJ1-6, with 8 positions matching TRBD1. J was trimmed by 8 bases and V by 3 bases; bases with no gene match: 6. The germline CDR1 and CDR2 sequences are MNHEY and SMNVEV (reference sequence). The CDR3 spans 15 residues. The CDR3 sequence: CASSFARGRYSPLHF. For the CDR3, the DNA is TGTGCCAGCAGTTTTGCCAGGGGGCGGTATTCACCCCTCCACTTT.

V and J are TRBV5-6 and TRBJ1-4; D is ambiguous. CDR3 length equals 14 residues. Germline CDR1 reads SGHDT; CDR2 reads YYEEEE. V was shortened by 2 bases and J by 1 base, with 6 bases between the two germline ends. The DNA of the CDR3 is TGTGCCAGCAGCTTAAAACTAACTAATGAAAAACTGTTTTTT. Protein: CASSLKLTNEKLFF. The variable domain in full, completed from reference TRBV5-6 and TRBJ1-4, reads DAGVTQSPTHLIKTRGQQVTLRCSPKSGHDTVSWYQQALGQGPQFIFQYYEEEERQRGNFPDRFSGHQFPNYSSELNVNALLLGDSALYLCASSLKLTNEKLFFGSGTQLSVL.

The chain carries TRBV6-5 and TRBJ1-1; TRBD1 matches 8 bases. The CDR3 consists of 14 residues. The germline V gene encodes CDR1 MNHEY and CDR2 SVGAGI. V shed 6 bases and J 3 bases; nucleotides not matched to a gene: 6. CDR3 nucleotide sequence: TGTGCCAGCAGGGAGACAGGGGAGGACACTGAAGCTTTCTTT. The encoded protein is CASRETGEDTEAFF.

V usage is TRBV6-5 and J usage is TRBJ1-2; TRBD1 agrees at 8 bases. The CDR3 has 14 amino acids. V was clipped by 5 bases and J by 3 bases; unmatched bases: 5. Germline loops: CDR1 MNHEY, CDR2 SVGAGI. In nucleotides, the CDR3 is TGTGCCAGCAGTCCGACAGGGGTTTACTATGGCTACACCTTC. Protein: CASSPTGVYYGYTF.

The chain joins TRBV19 to TRBJ2-6, with D uncertain. The germline V gene encodes CDR1 LNHDA and CDR2 SQIVND (reference sequence). Trimming took off 0 bases at V and 0 bases at J, with 9 bases between the two ends. This CDR3 spans 17 amino acids. CDR3 nucleotides: TGTGCCAGTAGTATAGAGGGCGCTGACTCTGGGGCCAACGTCCTGACTTTC. Protein product: CASSIEGADSGANVLTF.

This clone was seen once. CDR3 in amino acids: CASSQNVLAGVNEQFF. The CDR3 coding sequence is TGTGCCAGCAGCCAAAACGTATTAGCGGGTGTCAATGAGCAGTTCTTC. This rearrangement joins TRBV3-1 (or the pseudogene TRBV3-2) to TRBJ2-1, with 7 nucleotides matching TRBD2. The CDR3 has 16 amino acids. Looked up from germline, CDR1 is LGHDT and CDR2 is YNNKEL (reference sequence). With 2 bases clipped from V and 6 bases from J, the junction kept 10 bases outside the gene matches.

This clone was picked up a small number of times. The chain has TRBV12-3 or TRBV12-4 and TRBJ2-7, with D perhaps TRBD1 (6 bases). V was shortened by 5 bases and J by 2 bases, with 10 bases between the two germline ends. This CDR3 spans 13 amino acids. The CDR3 region has the DNA TGTGCCAGCAGTACACAGGGCGCCTACGAGCAGTACTTC. Translated: CASSTQGAYEQYF.

The chain combines TRBV18 with TRBJ1-5; 8 bases line up with TRBD1. Unmatched junction bases numbered 6, after V lost 6 bases and J lost 5 bases. The germline V gene has CDR1 KGHSH and CDR2 LQKENI. The CDR3 totals 14 residues. CDR3 in DNA: TGTGCCAGCTCGTCCGACAGGGGAGATCAGCCCCAGCATTTT. The encoded protein is CASSSDRGDQPQHF.

This chain uses TRBV19 with TRBJ2-7; the match to TRBD2 covers 15 bases. Trimming removed 4 bases from V and 6 bases from J; junction bases left unmatched: 4. CDR1 and CDR2 (germline): LNHDA, SQIVND (reference sequence). The CDR3 runs to 15 residues. CDR3 region: CASSTQGLAGGEQYF. The CDR3 DNA is TGTGCCAGTAGTACTCAGGGACTAGCGGGAGGCGAGCAGTACTTC.

This sequence joins TRBV4-1 and TRBJ1-5; 10 bases align to TRBD1. The CDR3 loop spans 18 amino acids. V shed 5 bases, J shed 5 bases, and the junction held 15 bases outside the gene matches. CDR1 is MGHRA, CDR2 YSYEKL, per germline. CDR3 sequence: CASSTRHGGQGSYQPQHF. CDR3 sequence (DNA): TGCGCCAGCAGCACTAGACACGGGGGACAGGGGTCCTATCAGCCCCAGCATTTT.

The V gene is TRBV24-1, the J gene TRBJ2-7, with TRBD1 identical over 8 bases. The CDR3 has 18 residues. CDR1 and CDR2 from the germline V gene are KGHDR and SFDVKD. Germline trimming cut 3 bases from V and 6 bases from J; bases unmatched to any gene: 18. The CDR3 loop reads CATSDNAPGAGGSLEQYF. The CDR3 bases are TGTGCCACCAGTGATAACGCCCCGGGGGCAGGGGGCTCTCTCGAGCAGTACTTC.

The chain combines TRBV28 with TRBJ2-7; TRBD1 agrees at 8 bases. Germline CDR1 and CDR2: MDHEN and SYDVKM. With 6 bases clipped from V and 2 bases from J, the junction kept 6 bases outside the gene matches. This CDR3 is built from 14 residues. CDR3 in amino acids: CASRTHRGTYEQYF. The DNA for the CDR3 is TGTGCCAGCAGGACACACAGGGGGACCTACGAGCAGTACTTC.

The V call is TRBV4-1, the J call TRBJ2-7; 10 bases line up with TRBD1. After removal of 3 bases from V and 4 bases from J, the junction contained 9 bases not matched to a gene. This CDR3 has 16 residues. Germline values: CDR1 MGHRA, CDR2 YSYEKL. The CDR3 protein is CASSHIPRDRGYEQYF. The DNA for the CDR3 is TGCGCCAGCAGCCACATCCCTCGGGACAGGGGTTACGAGCAGTACTTC.

The chain carries TRBV6-2 or TRBV6-3 and TRBJ1-5, with TRBD1 matching 7 bases. This CDR3 comprises 13 residues. CDR1 MNHEY and CDR2 SVGEGT come from the germline V gene. V dropped 5 bases and J dropped 10; count of bases not matched to a gene: 8. The CDR3 bases are TGTGCCAGCAGTCAAAATACAGGGGACCCCCAGCATTTT. Its translation is CASSQNTGDPQHF.

V gene TRBV18 combines with J gene TRBJ2-1; tentatively, D is TRBD2 (6 bases). The CDR3 is 15 residues long. The germline V gene encodes CDR1 KGHSH and CDR2 LQKENI. V was cut by 4 bases and J by 8 bases, with 18 bases left in between. This chain's CDR3 is CASSQTRTTSDEQFF. In DNA form, the CDR3 reads TGTGCCAGCTCACAGACGAGGACGACTAGTGATGAGCAGTTCTTC.

The J gene is TRBJ2-3, the V gene TRBV7-8; unclear D gene. Trimming cost V 5 bases and J 4 bases, with 7 bases left between them. The CDR3 is made up of 12 amino acids. Germline V lookup: CDR1 SGHVS, CDR2 FQNEAQ. CDR3 protein: CASSPLSDTQYF. The CDR3 nucleotides read TGTGCCAGCAGCCCTCTGTCAGATACGCAGTATTTT.

The chain recombines TRBV27 with TRBJ1-6, with 9 bases that match TRBD1. This CDR3 is built from 15 residues. V was clipped by 6 bases and J by 4 bases; unmatched bases: 4. The germline V gene encodes CDR1 MNHEY and CDR2 SMNVEV (reference sequence). As DNA, the CDR3 is TGTGCCAGCAGACCGGGACAGGGATATAATTCACCCCTCCACTTT. Translation gives CASRPGQGYNSPLHF.